This T cell receptor beta chain was recovered during a study of shared clonotypes between healthy human individuals. Study-wide context: The study used three CD4 naive, three CD4 memory, two CD8 naive and one CD8 memory plate per donor.

Nashville, Tennessee was home to all donors, who were Caucasian adults. Both subsets, CD45RA+ naive and CD45RA-negative memory, were split from the CD4+ cells. Notes on the study in general: Generation probabilities of non-shared clonotypes were lower (relative to those shared by all four donors).

Measured with immunoSEQ multiplex PCR; TCRdb has only the in-frame clones, and not every one. This sample has about 1 million clones, with under 80% found just once. As concerns this clone: The target antigen is unknown.

CDR1 is SNHLY and CDR2 is FYNNEI in the germline V gene. The V segment lost 2 bases and the J segment 6 bases; nucleotides outside the gene matches: 4. The CDR3 loop spans 16 amino acids. Specimen: memory CD4+ T cells sorted from blood. Subset indicated: CD45RA-negative fraction. This TCR was recovered from a young man in good health. This chain joins TRBV2 and TRBJ2-1; 13 bases are a match to TRBD2. CDR3 residues: CASSESGLAGANEQFF. The DNA of the CDR3 is TGTGCCAGCAGTGAATCCGGACTAGCGGGAGCCAATGAGCAGTTCTTC.